The entry that follows covers one T cell receptor beta chain sequence. Original processing methods: Amplifying reference gene primers gave estimates of nucleated cell counts. The data were produced by immunoSEQ multiplex PCR, yet TCRdb's version contains in-frame clones alone and is incomplete. V and J calls and clone size are given by that table; D and trimming were obtained from the DNA. This sample has about 130,000 clones, with roughly 90% found just once. The germline V and J ends were trimmed by 1 base and 1 base, with 23 bases remaining between them. The CDR3 consists of 21 residues. CDR1 is MGHRA and CDR2 is YSYEKL in the germline V gene. These data are taken from a study of blood T cell repertoires in COVID-19. Across the study: Acute-phase and convalescent COVID-19 samples originated in the United States, Italy and Spain. Nucleic acid was either cDNA or gDNA, and it came from T cells, B-cell-depleted T cells, or PBMCs.

This chain connects TRBV4-1 to TRBJ2-6; a weak D match, TRBD1 (6 bases). The clonotype comes from a man in his 60s with active or convalescent COVID-19. What was sequenced was peripheral blood. CDR3 sequence: CASSQGSWLQGAFSGANVLTF. As DNA, the CDR3 is TGCGCCAGCAGCCAAGGGAGCTGGCTACAGGGTGCGTTTTCTGGGGCCAACGTCCTGACTTTC.